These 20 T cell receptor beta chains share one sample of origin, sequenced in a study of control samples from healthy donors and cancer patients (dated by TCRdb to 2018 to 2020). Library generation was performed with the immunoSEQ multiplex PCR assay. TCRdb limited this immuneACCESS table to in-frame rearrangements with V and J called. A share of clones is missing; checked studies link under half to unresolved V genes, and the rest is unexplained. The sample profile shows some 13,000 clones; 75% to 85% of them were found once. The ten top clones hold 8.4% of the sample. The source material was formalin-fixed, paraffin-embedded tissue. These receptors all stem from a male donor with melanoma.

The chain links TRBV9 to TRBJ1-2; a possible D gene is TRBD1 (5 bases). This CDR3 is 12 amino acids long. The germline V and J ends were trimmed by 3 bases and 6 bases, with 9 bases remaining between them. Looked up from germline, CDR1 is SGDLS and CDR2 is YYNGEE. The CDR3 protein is CASSEGTDGYTF. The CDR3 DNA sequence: TGTGCCAGCAGCGAGGGGACGGATGGCTACACCTTC. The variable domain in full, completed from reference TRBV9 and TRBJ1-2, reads DSGVTQTPKHLITATGQRVTLRCSPRSGDLSVYWYQQSLDQGLQFLIQYYNGEERAKGNILERFSAQQFPDLHSELNLSSLELGDSALYFCASSEGTDGYTFGSGTRLTVV.

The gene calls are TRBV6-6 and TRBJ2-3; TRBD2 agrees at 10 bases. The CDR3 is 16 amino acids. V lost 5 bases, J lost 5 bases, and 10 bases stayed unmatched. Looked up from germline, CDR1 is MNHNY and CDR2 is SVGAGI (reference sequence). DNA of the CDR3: TGTGCCAGCAGTGGAAGCGGGGGGGGCGTTGGAGATACGCAGTATTTT. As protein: CASSGSGGGVGDTQYF.

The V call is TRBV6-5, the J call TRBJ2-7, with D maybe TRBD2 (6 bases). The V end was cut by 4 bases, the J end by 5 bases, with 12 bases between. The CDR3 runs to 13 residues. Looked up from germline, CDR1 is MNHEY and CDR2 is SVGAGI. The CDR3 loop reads CASSFTSIHEQYF. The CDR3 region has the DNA TGTGCCAGCAGTTTCACTAGCATCCACGAGCAGTACTTC.

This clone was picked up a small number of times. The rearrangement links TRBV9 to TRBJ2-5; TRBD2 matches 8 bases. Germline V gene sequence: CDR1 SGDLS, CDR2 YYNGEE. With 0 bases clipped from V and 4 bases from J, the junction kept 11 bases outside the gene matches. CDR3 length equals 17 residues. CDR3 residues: CASSVGPGSGGGETQYF. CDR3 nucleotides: TGTGCCAGCAGCGTAGGCCCCGGGAGCGGGGGCGGAGAGACCCAGTACTTC.

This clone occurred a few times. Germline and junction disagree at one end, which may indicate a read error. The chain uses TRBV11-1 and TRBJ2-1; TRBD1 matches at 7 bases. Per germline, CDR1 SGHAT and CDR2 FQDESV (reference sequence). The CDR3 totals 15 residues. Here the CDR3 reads CASTLGTETYNEQFF. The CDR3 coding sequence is TGTGCCAGCACCTTAGGGACAGAAACCTACAATGAGCAGTTCTTC.

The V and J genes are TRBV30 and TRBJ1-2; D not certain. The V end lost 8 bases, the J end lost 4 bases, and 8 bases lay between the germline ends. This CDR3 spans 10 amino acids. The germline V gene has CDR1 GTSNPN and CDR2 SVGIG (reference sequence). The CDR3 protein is CAPPIYGYTF. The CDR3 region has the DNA TGTGCCCCCCCTATCTATGGCTACACCTTC.

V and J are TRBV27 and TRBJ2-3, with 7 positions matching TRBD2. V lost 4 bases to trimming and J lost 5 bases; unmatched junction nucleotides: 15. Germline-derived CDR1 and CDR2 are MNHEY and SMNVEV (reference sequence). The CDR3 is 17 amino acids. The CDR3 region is CASSSHRKRGAGDTQYF. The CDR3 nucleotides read TGTGCCAGCAGTTCCCATCGTAAGCGGGGTGCGGGAGATACGCAGTATTTT.

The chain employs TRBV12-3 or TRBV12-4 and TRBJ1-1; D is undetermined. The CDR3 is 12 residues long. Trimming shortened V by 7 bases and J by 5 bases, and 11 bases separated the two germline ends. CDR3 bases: TGTGCCAGCACCAAAAAAGGGACTGAAGCTTTCTTT. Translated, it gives CASTKKGTEAFF.

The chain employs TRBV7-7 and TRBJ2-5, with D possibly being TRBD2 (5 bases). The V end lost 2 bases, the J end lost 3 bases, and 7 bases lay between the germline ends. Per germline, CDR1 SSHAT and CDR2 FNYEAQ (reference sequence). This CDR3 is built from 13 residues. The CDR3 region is CASSLRGKETQYF. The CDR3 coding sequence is TGTGCCAGCAGCTTAAGAGGGAAAGAGACCCAGTACTTC.

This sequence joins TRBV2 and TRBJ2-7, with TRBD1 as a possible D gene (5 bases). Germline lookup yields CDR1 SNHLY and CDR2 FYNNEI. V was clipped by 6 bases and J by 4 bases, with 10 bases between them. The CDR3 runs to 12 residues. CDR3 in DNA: TGTGCCAGCAGGAGAGACAGTTACGAGCAGTACTTC. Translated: CASRRDSYEQYF. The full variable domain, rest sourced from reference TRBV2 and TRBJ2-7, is EPEVTQTPSHQVTQMGQEVILRCVPISNHLYFYWYRQILGQKVEFLVSFYNNEISEKSEIFDDQFSVERPDGSNFTLKIRSTKLEDSAMYFCASRRDSYEQYFGPGTRLTVT.

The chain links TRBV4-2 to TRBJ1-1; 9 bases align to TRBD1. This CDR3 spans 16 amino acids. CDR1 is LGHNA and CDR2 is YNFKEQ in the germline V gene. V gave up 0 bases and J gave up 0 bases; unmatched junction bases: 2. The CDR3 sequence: CASSQDGTGMNTEAFF. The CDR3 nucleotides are TGTGCCAGCAGCCAAGATGGGACAGGGATGAACACTGAAGCTTTCTTT.

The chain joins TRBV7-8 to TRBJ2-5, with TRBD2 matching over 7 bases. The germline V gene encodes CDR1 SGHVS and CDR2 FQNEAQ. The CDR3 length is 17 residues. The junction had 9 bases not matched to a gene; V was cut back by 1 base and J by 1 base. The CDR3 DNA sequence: TGTGCCAGCAGCTTAGACGACGGCAGCGGGGTCCAAGAGACCCAGTACTTC. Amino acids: CASSLDDGSGVQETQYF.

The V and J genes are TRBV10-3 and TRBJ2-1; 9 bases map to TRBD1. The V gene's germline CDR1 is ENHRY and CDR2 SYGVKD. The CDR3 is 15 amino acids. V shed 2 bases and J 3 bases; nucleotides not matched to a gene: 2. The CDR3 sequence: CAISEGTGIYNEQFF. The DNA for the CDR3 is TGTGCCATCAGTGAGGGGACAGGGATCTACAATGAGCAGTTCTTC.

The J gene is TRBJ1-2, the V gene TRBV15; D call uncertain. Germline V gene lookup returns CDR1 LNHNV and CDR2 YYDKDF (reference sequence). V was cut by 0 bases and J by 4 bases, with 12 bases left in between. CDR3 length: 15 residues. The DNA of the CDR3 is TGTGCCACCAGCAGAGATGAGTTGGGAAGCTATGGCTACACCTTC. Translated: CATSRDELGSYGYTF. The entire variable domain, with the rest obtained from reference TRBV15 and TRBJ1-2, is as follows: DAMVIQNPRYQVTQFGKPVTLSCSQTLNHNVMYWYQQKSSQAPKLLFHYYDKDFNNEADTPDNFQSRRPNTSFCFLDIRSPGLGDTAMYLCATSRDELGSYGYTFGSGTRLTVV.

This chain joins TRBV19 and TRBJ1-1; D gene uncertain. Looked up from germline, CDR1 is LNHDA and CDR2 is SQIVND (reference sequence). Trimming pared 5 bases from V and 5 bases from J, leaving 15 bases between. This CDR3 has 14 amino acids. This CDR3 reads CASSPSTGRTEAFF. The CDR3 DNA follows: TGTGCCAGTAGTCCGAGTACTGGTAGAACTGAAGCTTTCTTT.

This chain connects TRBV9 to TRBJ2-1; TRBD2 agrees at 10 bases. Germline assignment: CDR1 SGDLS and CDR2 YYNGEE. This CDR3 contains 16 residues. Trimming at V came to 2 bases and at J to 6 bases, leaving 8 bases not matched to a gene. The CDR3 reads CASSVLSGGQGNEQFF. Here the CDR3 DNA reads TGTGCCAGCAGCGTTCTTAGCGGGGGGCAGGGCAATGAGCAGTTCTTC.

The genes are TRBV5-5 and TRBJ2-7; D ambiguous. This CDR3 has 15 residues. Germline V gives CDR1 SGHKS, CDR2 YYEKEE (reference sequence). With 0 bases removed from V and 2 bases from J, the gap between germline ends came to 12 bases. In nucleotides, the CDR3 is TGTGCCAGCAGCTTGGGTGTGTCTTCCACCTACGAGCAGTACTTC. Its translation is CASSLGVSSTYEQYF.

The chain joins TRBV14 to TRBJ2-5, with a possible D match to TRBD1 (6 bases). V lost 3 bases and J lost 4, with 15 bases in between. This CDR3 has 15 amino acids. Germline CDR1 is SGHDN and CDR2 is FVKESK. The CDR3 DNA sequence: TGTGCCAGCAGCCAGCTGGGGGCCGGAGGAGAGACCCAGTACTTC. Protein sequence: CASSQLGAGGETQYF. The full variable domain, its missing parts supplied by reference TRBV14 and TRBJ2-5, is EAGVTQFPSHSVIEKGQTVTLRCDPISGHDNLYWYRRVMGKEIKFLLHFVKESKQDESGMPNNRFLAERTGGTYSTLKVQPAELEDSGVYFCASSQLGAGGETQYFGPGTRLLVL.

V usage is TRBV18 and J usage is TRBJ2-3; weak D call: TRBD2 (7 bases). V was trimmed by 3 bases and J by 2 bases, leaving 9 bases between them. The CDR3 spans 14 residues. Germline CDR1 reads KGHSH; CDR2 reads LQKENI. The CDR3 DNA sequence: TGTGCCAGCTCACCGCGGGGGCCCACAGATACGCAGTATTTT. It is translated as CASSPRGPTDTQYF.

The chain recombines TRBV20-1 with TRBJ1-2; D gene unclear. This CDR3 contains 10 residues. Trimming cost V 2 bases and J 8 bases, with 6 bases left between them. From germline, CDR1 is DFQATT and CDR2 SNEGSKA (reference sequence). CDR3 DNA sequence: TGCAGTGCTAGAAGTAGCGGCTACACCTTC. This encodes CSARSSGYTF.